This T cell receptor (beta chain) appears in the sequencing data of a study of blood T cell repertoires in COVID-19. Per the original data handling: Estimates of nucleated cell counts were drawn from the amplification of reference gene primers. The method was immunoSEQ multiplex PCR; TCRdb's version includes in-frame clones alone and lacks a portion of them. V and J calls and clone size follow that table, whereas D and trimming were derived from the DNA. Of some 320,000 clones listed, approximately 89% are singletons. The CDR3 is made up of 16 amino acids. CDR1 and CDR2 from the germline V gene are LGHDT and YNNKEL (reference sequence). Trimming removed 1 base from V and 5 bases from J; junction bases left unmatched: 8.

The specimen was PBMCs or T cells enriched from blood (not recorded which). The clonotype originates from a woman between 50 and 59 years old who had been exposed to COVID-19. The V call is TRBV3-1 (or the pseudogene TRBV3-2), the J call TRBJ1-2, with TRBD1 identical over 9 bases. DNA of the CDR3: TGTGCCAGCAGCCAAGGCGGCCGGGACAGGGTGTATGGCTACACCTTC. Translating it yields CASSQGGRDRVYGYTF.